This T cell receptor (beta chain) was obtained from a study of blood T cells in healthy people across ages. V lost 3 bases to trimming and J lost 2 bases, with 9 bases between them. Germline lookup yields CDR1 SGHTA and CDR2 FQGNSA. The CDR3 consists of 14 residues. Using a J-beta primer mix together with a sample-barcoded 5' primer, a second PCR was run for roughly 7 to 12 cycles. TCRdb used MiXCR to reprocess the 5' RACE reads, holding one entry per CDR3 protein. This table holds hundreds of thousands of distinct CDR3 sequences, approximately 40% found once. Every sample had a minimum of 6.5 million PBMCs isolated.

The chain carries TRBV7-2 and TRBJ2-3; possibly TRBD1 for D (5 bases). The TCR was taken from a man older than 75 in good health. The sequencing input was blood. The CDR3 is CASSFQGSTDTQYF. The CDR3 DNA reads as TGTGCCAGCAGCTTCCAGGGTTCCACAGATACGCAGTATTTT.